The TCR beta chain described here comes from a study of T cells expressing NK-cell markers (dated by TCRdb to the early 2020s). For context, the study as a whole: In sorted CD3+CD56+NKG2C+, CD3+CD56+NKG2C- and CD3+CD56-NKG2C+ T-cell subsets from eight donors, TCR beta-chain repertoires were profiled. Among the eight sequenced donors, seven were HCMV-seropositive and one was HCMV-seronegative. Sequencing of the libraries produced 2 x 150 bp reads on Illumina HiSeq 2000/2500, MiSeq or NextSeq. Randomly selected healthy volunteers, three men and five women, were used as the eight sequenced donors.

Counted from cysteine to phenylalanine, this CDR3 has 13 amino acids. The DNA sequence is not available. The germline V gene provides CDR1 SGHRS and CDR2 YFSETQ. A commercial ELISA kit detecting HCMV-specific IgG in serum was used to determine HCMV serostatus. Ficoll density gradient centrifugation was used to isolate peripheral blood mononuclear cells from blood. The instrument was an Illumina HiSeq 2000. 5'RACE template switching, by which a universal primer site and unique molecular identifiers were added, was used to make TCR beta cDNA libraries. cDNA synthesis was primed from the TCR beta constant segment and was followed by two successive PCR amplification steps. In the paper's pipeline: MIGEC was used to demultiplex reads and group the reads by UMI, and MiTCR was used to assemble and quantify clonotypes. Only TCR cDNA sequences supported by at least two reads were kept to exclude erroneous sequences. Downstream repertoire analysis used the tcR package, and clonotypes were matched across fractions by CDR3 nucleotide sequence plus V segment. VDJmatch was used to annotate antigen specificity against VDJdb, with one amino acid substitution in CDR3 allowed. TCRdb reprocessed the reads into one record per CDR3 protein sequence, lacking DNA. These V and J calls originate from TCRdb's pipeline instead of the authors' own analysis. For this sample, the table gives about 460,000 distinct CDR3 sequences. Clones ranked in the top ten supply roughly 1.4% of the sample.

General study outcomes and caveats: In several donors, the dominant CD3+CD56+NKG2C+ clonotypes were among the top 10 CD8+ clonotypes and accounted for roughly 1.0-7.5% of CD8+ T cells. Those dominant clonotypes were again the most abundant among CD3+CD56-NKG2C+ cells in several donors, at about 25-60.1%. Whether the expanded NKG2C-expressing T cell clones were specific for HCMV antigens remained unclear.

About this clonotype itself: What antigen it recognizes has not been identified.

The sequence was obtained from a woman aged 45-60 years in good health. Donor details come from another sample of the same person, matched by shared clones. This chain is built from TRBV5-1 and TRBJ1-2. Specimen: blood T cells: a sorted CD56 or NKG2C T cell subset, CD4+ or CD8+ T cells, or bulk PBMC T cells (not recorded which). Here the CDR3 is given as CASSLAGRYGYTF.